A selection of T cell receptor beta chains follows, all from one sample in a study of blood T cell repertoires in COVID-19. Sequenced by immunoSEQ multiplex PCR; TCRdb stores in-frame clones only, minus some. This sample yields around 400,000 clones, of which 87% are seen a single time; about 2.3% belongs to the top ten. Material: peripheral blood. The receptors stem from an older woman with COVID-19, enrolled during active disease. Both conserved end residues are part of each CDR3. The D gene is left open where the match is weak. Only some rows state a clone size, as once, few, many or a class for expanded clones.

TRBJ1-2,TRBD1,TRBV28,.,CASSLPQGVGYTF,TGTGCCAGCAGTTTACCGCAGGGGGTCGGCTACACCTTC
TRBJ2-3,.,TRBV5-4,.,CASSSPPGTDTQYF,TGTGCCAGCAGCTCCCCTCCAGGCACAGATACGCAGTATTTT
TRBJ2-7,TRBD1,TRBV7-2,.,CASSPDRGAYEQYF,TGTGCCAGCAGCCCAGACAGGGGAGCCTACGAGCAGTACTTC
TRBJ2-7,.,TRBV28,.,CASSLQGSYEQYF,TGTGCCAGCAGTTTGCAGGGGAGCTACGAGCAGTACTTC
TRBJ2-2,TRBD1,TRBV5-5,.,CASSLVGRDSGELFF,TGTGCCAGCAGCTTGGTTGGCCGGGACAGCGGGGAGCTGTTTTTT
TRBJ1-1,.,TRBV2,.,CAASAGYTEAFF,TGTGCCGCCTCGGCGGGGTACACTGAAGCTTTCTTT
TRBJ2-7,TRBD1,TRBV18,.,CASSSHQGDEQYF,TGTGCCAGCTCATCCCACCAGGGGGACGAGCAGTACTTC
TRBJ1-2,TRBD1,TRBV6-5,.,CASTSLDRGGGYTF,TGTGCCAGCACGTCCCTCGACAGGGGAGGAGGCTACACCTTC
TRBJ1-2,.,TRBV7-2,.,CASSLMGANDRNYGYTF,TGTGCCAGCAGCTTAATGGGGGCTAACGACAGAAACTATGGCTACACCTTC
TRBJ1-4,.,TRBV2,.,CASSEYGGAYEKLFF,TGTGCCAGCAGTGAATACGGGGGAGCCTATGAAAAACTGTTTTTT
TRBJ1-2,TRBD1,TRBV5-4,.,CASSLGGTGDNYGYTF,TGTGCCAGCAGCTTGGGGGGCACAGGGGATAACTATGGCTACACCTTC
TRBJ1-5,.,TRBV3-1/TRBV3-2,.,CASSQDLTGQPQHF,TGTGCCAGCAGCCAAGATTTGACAGGTCAGCCCCAGCATTTT
TRBJ2-2,.,TRBV18,.,CASSPRQANTGELFF,TGTGCCAGCTCACCACGACAGGCGAACACCGGGGAGCTGTTTTTT
TRBJ2-1,.,TRBV5-1,.,CASLEGNEQFF,TGCGCCAGCCTGGAGGGGAATGAGCAGTTCTTC
TRBJ1-2,.,TRBV4-2,many,CASSQVEAAGNYGYTF,TGTGCCAGCAGCCAAGTTGAGGCAGCCGGTAACTATGGCTACACCTTC
TRBJ2-7,TRBD2,TRBV18,.,CASSRIAGDEQYF,TGTGCCAGCTCAAGGATAGCGGGGGACGAGCAGTACTTC
TRBJ1-5,.,TRBV27,.,CASSLVYRGNQPQHF,TGTGCCAGCAGTTTAGTATACAGGGGCAATCAGCCCCAGCATTTT
TRBJ2-2,.,TRBV5-1,.,CASSLLALNTGELFF,TGCGCCAGCAGCTTACTAGCCCTAAACACCGGGGAGCTGTTTTTT
TRBJ2-3,TRBD2,TRBV5-1,.,CASSGTSGFTDTQYF,TGCGCCAGCAGCGGGACTAGCGGATTCACAGATACGCAGTATTTT
TRBJ1-2,.,TRBV6-5,.,CASSWTETHGSYTF,TGTGCCAGCAGTTGGACAGAGACCCACGGAAGCTACACCTTC
TRBJ1-6,TRBD1,TRBV5-5,few,CASGNRGNSPLHF,TGTGCCAGCGGAAACAGGGGTAATTCACCCCTCCACTTT
TRBJ1-4,TRBD1,TRBV3-1/TRBV3-2,.,CASSRRQGSEKLFF,TGTGCCAGCAGCCGCAGACAGGGCTCAGAAAAACTGTTTTTT
TRBJ2-3,.,TRBV15,.,CASLTVRGTDTQYF,TGTGCCTCCCTGACTGTCCGGGGAACAGATACGCAGTATTTT
TRBJ1-2,.,TRBV24-1,.,CATSSGGEKNYGYTF,TGTGCCACCAGTTCCGGAGGGGAGAAGAACTATGGCTACACCTTC
TRBJ1-4,.,TRBV6-5,once,CASSYSGRGEKLFF,TGTGCCAGCAGTTACTCAGGCAGGGGAGAAAAACTGTTTTTT
TRBJ1-1,.,TRBV2,.,CASSGQDYTEAFF,TGTGCCAGCAGTGGACAGGATTACACTGAAGCTTTCTTT
TRBJ1-3,TRBD1,TRBV6-1,.,CASSAPGTASGNTIYF,TGTGCCAGCAGTGCCCCCGGGACAGCCTCTGGAAACACCATATATTTT
TRBJ2-5,TRBD2,TRBV3-1/TRBV3-2,.,CASSLRTSGGAETQYF,TGTGCCAGCAGCCTACGGACTAGCGGGGGGGCAGAGACCCAGTACTTC
TRBJ1-1,.,TRBV27,few,CARPPPGGTEAFF,TGTGCCAGACCCCCCCCAGGAGGCACTGAAGCTTTCTTT
TRBJ2-2,.,TRBV7-2,.,CASSLGQVANTGELFF,TGTGCCAGCAGCTTAGGACAGGTCGCGAACACCGGGGAGCTGTTTTTT
TRBJ1-1,.,TRBV7-2,.,CASSFRDTEAFF,TGTGCCAGCAGCTTCAGGGACACTGAAGCTTTCTTT
TRBJ2-1,TRBD2,TRBV28,.,CASSQAGASYNEQFF,TGTGCCAGCAGTCAAGCGGGGGCATCCTACAATGAGCAGTTCTTC
TRBJ2-3,.,TRBV19,.,CASSIVGADTQYF,TGTGCCAGTAGTATAGTCGGGGCAGATACGCAGTATTTT
TRBJ2-2,TRBD2,TRBV5-1,few,CASSTGGTNTGELFF,TGCGCCAGCAGCACGGGGGGAACGAACACCGGGGAGCTGTTTTTT
TRBJ1-3,.,TRBV3-1/TRBV3-2,.,CASSQDLGAGNTIYF,TGTGCCAGCAGCCAAGATTTGGGAGCTGGAAACACCATATATTTT
TRBJ1-6,.,TRBV7-3,.,CASSRGAINSPLHF,TGTGCCAGCAGCCGGGGGGCGATCAATTCACCCCTCCACTTT
TRBJ2-1,.,TRBV7-2,.,CASSLDRTEYNEQFF,TGTGCCAGCAGCTTAGACAGGACGGAATACAATGAGCAGTTCTTC
TRBJ2-1,.,TRBV28,.,CASTSGGALYNEQFF,TGTGCCAGCACCTCAGGCGGGGCTCTCTACAATGAGCAGTTCTTC
TRBJ2-3,.,TRBV7-8,.,CASSREFSTDTQYF,TGTGCCAGCTCCCGGGAGTTTAGCACAGATACGCAGTATTTT
TRBJ2-7,.,TRBV19,once,CASPSVRALPQSSYEQYF,TGTGCCAGTCCCTCGGTCCGAGCCCTTCCACAGAGCTCCTACGAGCAGTACTTC
TRBJ2-3,.,TRBV2,.,CASQRGSVADTQYF,TGTGCCAGCCAAAGGGGGAGTGTCGCAGATACGCAGTATTTT
TRBJ2-5,.,TRBV15,.,CATSRDRGTASRETQYF,TGTGCCACCAGCAGAGATCGCGGGACAGCCAGCCGAGAGACCCAGTACTTC
TRBJ2-3,.,TRBV2,.,CASSDYGTLGTDTQYF,TGTGCCAGCAGTGACTACGGGACTCTTGGGACAGATACGCAGTATTTT
TRBJ2-7,.,TRBV3-1/TRBV3-2,.,CASSQVDSTYEQYF,TGTGCCAGCAGCCAAGTGGACAGTACCTACGAGCAGTACTTC
TRBJ2-2,TRBD2,TRBV3-1/TRBV3-2,.,CASSRFLAGGFTGELFF,TGTGCCAGCAGCCGATTTCTAGCGGGGGGGTTCACCGGGGAGCTGTTTTTT
TRBJ2-5,TRBD1,TRBV19,.,CASSRGQGVSQYF,TGTGCCAGTAGTAGAGGACAGGGGGTTTCCCAGTACTTC
TRBJ1-2,.,TRBV2,.,CASAWQDYGYTF,TGTGCCAGCGCGTGGCAGGACTATGGCTACACCTTC
TRBJ2-2,TRBD1,TRBV5-1,.,CASSLSYAGQGRPGELFF,TGCGCCAGCAGCTTGAGCTACGCGGGACAGGGCCGTCCCGGGGAGCTGTTTTTT
TRBJ1-1,.,TRBV29-1,.,CSGAVGRNTEAFF,TGCAGCGGGGCTGTGGGGAGGAACACTGAAGCTTTCTTT
TRBJ1-3,.,TRBV4-1,few,CASSQDDNQSPGNTIYF,TGCGCCAGCAGCCAAGACGACAACCAGTCTCCGGGAAACACCATATATTTT
TRBJ1-5,.,TRBV7-2,.,CASSWKQGSNQPQHF,TGTGCCAGCAGCTGGAAACAGGGAAGCAATCAGCCCCAGCATTTT
TRBJ2-1,TRBD2,TRBV4-2,.,CASSQGAGGNLRFF,TGTGCCAGCAGCCAGGGGGCGGGGGGGAATCTCCGGTTCTTC
TRBJ1-4,.,TRBV7-9,.,CASSLGGSRDEKLFF,TGTGCCAGCAGCCTGGGGGGGAGTCGGGATGAAAAACTGTTTTTT
TRBJ1-2,TRBD1,TRBV12-3/TRBV12-4,once,CASSLSGGYGYTF,TGTGCCAGCAGTTTGTCAGGGGGCTATGGCTACACCTTC